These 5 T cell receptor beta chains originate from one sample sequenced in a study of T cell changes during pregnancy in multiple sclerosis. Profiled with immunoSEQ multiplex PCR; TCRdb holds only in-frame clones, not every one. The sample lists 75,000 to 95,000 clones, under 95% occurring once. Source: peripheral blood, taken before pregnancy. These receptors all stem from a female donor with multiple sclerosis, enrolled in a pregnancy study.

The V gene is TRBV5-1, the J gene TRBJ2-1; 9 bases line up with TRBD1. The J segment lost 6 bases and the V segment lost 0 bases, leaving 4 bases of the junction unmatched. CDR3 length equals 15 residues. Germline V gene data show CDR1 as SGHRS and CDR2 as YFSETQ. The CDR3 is CASSLDRDRVNEQFF. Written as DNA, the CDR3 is TGCGCCAGCAGCTTGGACCGGGACAGGGTCAATGAGCAGTTCTTC.

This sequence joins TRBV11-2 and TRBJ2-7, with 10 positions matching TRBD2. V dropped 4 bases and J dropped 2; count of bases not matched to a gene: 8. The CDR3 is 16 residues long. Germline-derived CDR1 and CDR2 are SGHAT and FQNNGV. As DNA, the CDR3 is TGTGCCAGCAGCTCCGCGGGACTAGCGACCGCCTACGAGCAGTACTTC. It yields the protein CASSSAGLATAYEQYF.

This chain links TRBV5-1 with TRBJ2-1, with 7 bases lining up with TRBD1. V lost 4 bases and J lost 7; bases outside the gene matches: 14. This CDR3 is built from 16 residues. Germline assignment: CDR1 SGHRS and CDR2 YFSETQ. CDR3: CASSTGQVIGQNEQFF. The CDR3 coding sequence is TGCGCCAGCAGCACCGGACAGGTTATTGGTCAAAATGAGCAGTTCTTC.

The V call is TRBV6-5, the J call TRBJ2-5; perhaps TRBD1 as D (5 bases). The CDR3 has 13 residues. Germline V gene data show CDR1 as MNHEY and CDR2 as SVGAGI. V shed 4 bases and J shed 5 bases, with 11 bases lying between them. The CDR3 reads CASSSGLGETQYF. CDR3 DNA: TGTGCCAGCAGTTCAGGGTTAGGTGAGACCCAGTACTTC.

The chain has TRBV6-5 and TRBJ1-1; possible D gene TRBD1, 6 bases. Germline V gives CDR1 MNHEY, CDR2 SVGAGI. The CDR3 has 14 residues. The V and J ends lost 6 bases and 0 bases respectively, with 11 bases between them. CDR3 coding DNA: TGTGCCAGCAGCAGACAGGCGATGAACACTGAAGCTTTCTTT. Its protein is CASSRQAMNTEAFF.